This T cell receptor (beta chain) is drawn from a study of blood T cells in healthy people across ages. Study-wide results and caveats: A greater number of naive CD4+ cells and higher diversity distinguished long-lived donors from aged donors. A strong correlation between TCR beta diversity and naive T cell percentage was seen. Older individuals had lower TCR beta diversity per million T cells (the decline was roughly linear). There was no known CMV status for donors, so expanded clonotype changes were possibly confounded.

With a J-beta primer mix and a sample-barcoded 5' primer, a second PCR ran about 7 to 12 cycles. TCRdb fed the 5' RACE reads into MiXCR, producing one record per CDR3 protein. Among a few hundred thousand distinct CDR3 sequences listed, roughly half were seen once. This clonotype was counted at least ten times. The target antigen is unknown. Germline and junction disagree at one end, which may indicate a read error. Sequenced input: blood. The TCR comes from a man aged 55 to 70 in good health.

CDR3 nucleotide sequence: TGTGCCAGCAGTTTAGTCGGTACCGGGGAGACCCAGTACTTC. Amino acid sequence: CASSLVGTGETQYF. V and J are TRBV7-9 and TRBJ2-5, with no clear D. CDR3 size: 14 residues. CDR1 SEHNR and CDR2 FQNEAQ come from the germline V gene (reference sequence). Full variable domain (outside the CDR3, taken from reference TRBV7-9 and TRBJ2-5): DTGVSQNPRHKITKRGQNVTFRCDPISEHNRLYWYRQTLGQGPEFLTYFQNEAQLEKSRLLSDRFSAERPKGSFSTLEIQRTEQGDSAMYLCASSLVGTGETQYFGPGTRLLVL.